Shown below are 12 T cell receptor beta chains from a single sample sequenced in a study of T cell clusters in autoimmune cytopenias. TRB was amplified from about 270 ng of peripheral blood genomic DNA per sample. TRB was amplified by touch-down multiplex PCR, primer pools A and B combined. TCRdb reprocessed the multiplex PCR reads and reports one entry per CDR3 protein, with no DNA. This listing includes about 11,000 distinct CDR3 sequences. Another study also made use of these data, one on T cell repertoires in aging, cancer and after chemotherapy.

Sequences were obtained from peripheral blood. The receptors here all came from a human donor in good health.

V is TRBV19 and J is TRBJ2-3; the TCRdb call, TRBD1, lacks DNA for checking. Germline CDR1 reads LNHDA; CDR2 reads SQIVND (reference sequence). The CDR3 runs 14 residues. This CDR3 reads CASSKQGSTDTQYF. The whole variable domain, remainder taken from reference TRBV19 and TRBJ2-3, is DGGITQSPKYLFRKEGQNVTLSCEQNLNHDAMYWYRQDPGQGLRLIYYSQIVNDFQKGDIAEGYSVSREKKESFPLTVTSAQKNPTAFYLCASSKQGSTDTQYFGPGTRLTVL.

V gene TRBV30 combines with J gene TRBJ2-3; with no DNA, the TCRdb D assignment of TRBD1 cannot be verified. The CDR3 covers 13 residues. In germline, CDR1 is GTSNPN, CDR2 SVGIG (reference sequence). The CDR3 protein is CASSLGTPNTQYF.

This clonotype ranks as medium-sized in terms of frequency. The chain recombines TRBV29-1 with TRBJ2-7; TCRdb calls TRBD2, which cannot be checked without DNA. This CDR3 has 15 amino acids. Germline V gives CDR1 SQVTM, CDR2 ANQGSEA. CDR3 protein: CSVFGTSGNSYEQYF.

The V gene is TRBV5-6, the J gene TRBJ1-2; the D gene TCRdb calls, TRBD1, cannot be checked with no DNA. Germline CDR1 SGHDT, CDR2 YYEEEE. The CDR3 runs 15 residues. Here the CDR3 reads CASSPGTGANYGYTF.

According to its frequency, this clonotype is medium-sized. The rearrangement links TRBV29-1 to TRBJ2-2. This CDR3 comprises 13 residues. The germline V gene has CDR1 SQVTM and CDR2 ANQGSEA. The CDR3 sequence: CSVGLGNTGELFF.

Judged by frequency, this clonotype is medium-sized. The V call is TRBV30, the J call TRBJ2-2; there is no DNA to check the TCRdb D call of TRBD1. Germline loops: CDR1 GTSNPN, CDR2 SVGIG (reference sequence). The CDR3 has 14 amino acids. CDR3 loop: CAWSLDRESGELFF.

The chain carries TRBV27 and TRBJ2-6; TCRdb picks TRBD1, but there is no DNA to check that call. CDR3 length: 18 residues. Germline loops: CDR1 MNHEY, CDR2 SMNVEV (reference sequence). CDR3 residues: CASSLSGTGGSGANVLTF.

The CDR3 protein is CASSLAPGQLSYGYTF. The chain carries TRBV6-5 and TRBJ1-2. The germline V gene has CDR1 MNHEY and CDR2 SVGAGI. The length of the CDR3 is 16 residues.

The chain carries TRBV29-1 and TRBJ1-3; TCRdb lists TRBD1, though no DNA is available to test this call. CDR3 length: 14 residues. Germline CDR1 is SQVTM and CDR2 is ANQGSEA. The CDR3 sequence is CSVQQGFSGNTIYF.

CDR3 loop: CATSRDWTSGKRTQYF. The chain employs TRBV15 and TRBJ2-3; lacking DNA, the TRBD2 call made by TCRdb goes unchecked. The CDR3 has 16 residues. Germline CDR1 reads LNHNV; CDR2 reads YYDKDF (reference sequence). The variable domain in full, completed from reference TRBV15 and TRBJ2-3, reads DAMVIQNPRYQVTQFGKPVTLSCSQTLNHNVMYWYQQKSSQAPKLLFHYYDKDFNNEADTPDNFQSRRPNTSFCFLDIRSPGLGDTAMYLCATSRDWTSGKRTQYFGPGTRLTVL.

The J gene is TRBJ2-1, the V gene TRBV7-9. This CDR3 is 12 amino acids long. CDR1 is SEHNR and CDR2 is FQNEAQ in the germline V gene (reference sequence). The CDR3 loop reads CASSLATHEQFF.

The J gene is TRBJ1-5, the V gene TRBV24-1. In germline, CDR1 is KGHDR, CDR2 SFDVKD. The CDR3 loop spans 15 amino acids. CDR3 protein: CATSIASDSNQPQHF.